This TCR beta chain was captured in a study of cytomegalovirus exposure and HLA in healthy donors. The study, taken as a whole, reports: TCR association rates varied by HLA locus in a later analysis, with DRB1 highest and HLA-C lowest. Confirmation in vitro established that three CMV-associated chains were specific for CMV antigens.

On this clone: Its antigen is undetermined.

The PCR had 60 Vbeta and 13 Jbeta primers. Clones were read by immunoSEQ multiplex PCR, and TCRdb kept only the in-frame ones, dropping some. The table records 250,000 to 350,000 clones, 80% to 90% of them present only once. The CDR3 is 14 amino acids. Between the trimmed V and J ends, which lost 0 bases and 6 bases, there was a span of 9 bases. CDR1 and CDR2 (germline): SGHRS, YFSETQ. Sequenced material: PBMCs. V is TRBV5-1 and J is TRBJ2-2, with D possibly TRBD1 on 6 matching bases. The receptor comes from a young woman in good health and CMV-seronegative. In nucleotides, the CDR3 is TGCGCCAGCAGCTTGGACAGGGCGGCCGGGGAGCTGTTTTTT. It is translated as CASSLDRAAGELFF.